Following are 28 T cell receptor beta chains from one sample sequenced in a study of T cells expressing NK-cell markers. TCRdb re-analyzed the 5' RACE reads; it lists each CDR3 protein once, without DNA. The listing records about 380,000 distinct CDR3 sequences. Source material: blood T cells: a sorted CD56 or NKG2C T cell subset, CD4+ or CD8+ T cells, or bulk PBMC T cells (not recorded which). Receptors were obtained from a man aged 18 to 69 in good health.

The V gene is TRBV12-3 or TRBV12-4, the J gene TRBJ2-2; checking the TCRdb D call of TRBD2 is not possible without DNA. This CDR3 contains 15 residues. The CDR3 region is CASSFLVAVTGELFF.

The chain uses TRBV11-1 and TRBJ1-3; as DNA is missing, the TRBD1 call by TCRdb cannot be tested. Germline V gene data show CDR1 as SGHAT and CDR2 as FQDESV (reference sequence). The CDR3 contains 19 residues. CDR3 loop: CASSLASTGGARSGNTIYF.

The J gene is TRBJ1-2, the V gene TRBV7-9; absent DNA, TCRdb's TRBD1 call cannot be checked. Germline V gene sequence: CDR1 SEHNR, CDR2 FQNEAQ (reference sequence). The CDR3 covers 12 residues. The CDR3 is CASEGPNYGYTF. Full variable domain (outside the CDR3, taken from reference TRBV7-9 and TRBJ1-2): DTGVSQNPRHKITKRGQNVTFRCDPISEHNRLYWYRQTLGQGPEFLTYFQNEAQLEKSRLLSDRFSAERPKGSFSTLEIQRTEQGDSAMYLCASEGPNYGYTFGSGTRLTVV.

This chain uses TRBV14 with TRBJ2-1; TCRdb proposes TRBD1, but this gene call is untestable without DNA. The CDR3 consists of 14 residues. CDR1 SGHDN and CDR2 FVKESK come from the germline V gene. The CDR3 region is CASSQGTVYNEQFF.

V is TRBV14 and J is TRBJ2-3. This CDR3 comprises 15 residues. Germline V CDR1 and CDR2: SGHDN, FVKESK. The CDR3 reads CASSQVTISTDTQYF.

The J gene is TRBJ1-6, the V gene TRBV5-5. Germline V lookup: CDR1 SGHKS, CDR2 YYEKEE (reference sequence). This CDR3 comprises 15 residues. This chain's CDR3 is CASSLAPYSYSPLHF.

The rearrangement joins TRBV20-1 to TRBJ2-5; the TCRdb D gene call, TRBD1, has no DNA to confirm it. The length of the CDR3 is 16 residues. Germline V gene data show CDR1 as DFQATT and CDR2 as SNEGSKA (reference sequence). The CDR3 spells CSAIPHSTEYQETQYF.

The chain is built from TRBV6-1 and TRBJ2-1; there is no DNA to check the TCRdb D call of TRBD2. This CDR3 spans 15 amino acids. Germline values: CDR1 MNHNS, CDR2 SASEGT. The CDR3 sequence is CASSGPGAGGLEQFF.

V is TRBV30 and J is TRBJ1-1; the D gene TCRdb calls, TRBD1, cannot be checked with no DNA. Germline V gene data show CDR1 as GTSNPN and CDR2 as SVGIG (reference sequence). This CDR3 is built from 12 residues. The CDR3 sequence is CAWGLGGYEAFF.

V and J are TRBV6-1 and TRBJ2-7; TCRdb names TRBD1, which stays unverified in the absence of DNA. The CDR3 covers 14 residues. CDR1 MNHNS and CDR2 SASEGT come from the germline V gene. This CDR3 is CASRSATGQYEQYF.

This chain links TRBV11-1 with TRBJ2-1; the D call of TRBD1 rests on TCRdb alone, since no DNA is present to check it. Looked up from germline, CDR1 is SGHAT and CDR2 is FQDESV (reference sequence). CDR3 length: 14 amino acids. The CDR3 region is CASRLNRVVEEQFF.

This chain links TRBV12-3 or TRBV12-4 with TRBJ2-4; TCRdb indicates TRBD1, and absent DNA this call remains unverified. The CDR3 contains 15 residues. The CDR3: CASSAQGGAKNIQYF.

The rearrangement links TRBV11-1 to TRBJ1-1; TCRdb selects TRBD1, and the lack of DNA leaves this call unchecked. Germline V lookup: CDR1 SGHAT, CDR2 FQDESV (reference sequence). CDR3 length: 20 amino acids. CDR3 amino acids: CASSLYWTWAIFNNNTEAFF.

J is TRBJ1-2 and V is TRBV4-2. The V gene's germline CDR1 is LGHNA and CDR2 YNFKEQ. This CDR3 spans 15 amino acids. The CDR3 protein is CASSQGGGRLGGYTF.

The chain's CDR3 is CASGLAPQDGDTEAFF. V and J are TRBV12-5 and TRBJ1-1; the D call of TRBD1 rests on TCRdb alone, since no DNA is present to check it. The CDR3 has 16 residues. Germline lookup yields CDR1 LGHNT and CDR2 FRNRAP.

The V gene is TRBV18, the J gene TRBJ1-2; the TCRdb D gene call, TRBD1, has no DNA to confirm it. Germline V gives CDR1 KGHSH, CDR2 LQKENI. The length of the CDR3 is 15 residues. CDR3 loop: CASSPNDAGGYGYTF.

This chain joins TRBV6-1 and TRBJ2-3. CDR1 and CDR2 from the germline V gene are MNHNS and SASEGT. The CDR3 is 14 residues long. The CDR3 spells CASRNHASTDTQYF.

The chain is built from TRBV25-1 and TRBJ2-5; TCRdb lists TRBD1, though no DNA is available to test this call. CDR1 and CDR2 from the germline V gene are MGHDK and SYGVNS. This CDR3 comprises 14 residues. This CDR3 is CASSEGPRSGTQYF.

The chain carries TRBV5-4 and TRBJ2-2; checking the TCRdb D call of TRBD2 is not possible without DNA. This CDR3 has 19 residues. Looked up from germline, CDR1 is SGHNT and CDR2 is YYREEE (reference sequence). The CDR3 region is CASSSTSGGSSMGTGELFF.

CDR3 protein: CASSVLGSATSETQYF. The chain couples TRBV9 to TRBJ2-5; the TCRdb D gene call, TRBD2, has no DNA to confirm it. This CDR3 has 16 amino acids. The germline V gene encodes CDR1 SGDLS and CDR2 YYNGEE.

This chain connects TRBV18 to TRBJ2-5; TCRdb calls TRBD1, which cannot be checked without DNA. The CDR3 loop spans 14 amino acids. CDR1 is KGHSH, CDR2 LQKENI, per germline. The CDR3 loop reads CASSLTGDWETQYF.

The chain links TRBV2 to TRBJ1-5. Germline CDR1 is SNHLY and CDR2 is FYNNEI. This CDR3 region has 13 residues. The CDR3 spells CASTGYSNQPQHF.

The chain combines TRBV20-1 with TRBJ1-1. In germline, CDR1 is DFQATT, CDR2 SNEGSKA (reference sequence). This CDR3 is built from 12 residues. CDR3 region: CSARDRNTEAFF.

The chain recombines TRBV12-3 or TRBV12-4 with TRBJ1-3. This CDR3 region has 15 residues. The CDR3: CASRAMGSSGNTIYF.

The chain links TRBV5-3 to TRBJ2-1; TCRdb proposes TRBD1, but this gene call is untestable without DNA. TRBV5-3 is noted as an ORF with a role that remains uncertain. The CDR3 runs to 18 residues. CDR3 sequence: CARSQRRRLDLTYNEQFF.

This chain joins TRBV6-1 and TRBJ1-4. This CDR3 has 14 amino acids. Germline-derived CDR1 and CDR2 are MNHNS and SASEGT. The CDR3 sequence: CASSRRSLNEKLFF.

This CDR3 is CASSLAGSQYEQFF. The chain links TRBV7-8 to TRBJ2-1; no DNA is available, so the TRBD1 call from TCRdb remains unchecked. This CDR3 has 14 residues. From germline, CDR1 is SGHVS and CDR2 FQNEAQ.

The chain has TRBV5-1 and TRBJ2-5; TCRdb's D gene call, TRBD1, goes unchecked for lack of DNA. The germline CDR1 and CDR2 sequences are SGHRS and YFSETQ. The CDR3 is 15 residues long. CDR3: CASSFGDRKRETQYF.